Sequencing of this T cell receptor (beta chain) was carried out in a study of blood T cell repertoires in COVID-19. Germline CDR1 and CDR2: DFQATT and SNEGSKA (reference sequence). This CDR3 has 11 amino acids. Trimming pared 6 bases from V and 7 bases from J, leaving 10 bases between. The assay was immunoSEQ multiplex PCR, and TCRdb's table has in-frame clones only and misses some. The table has 50,000 to 65,000 clones, around 88% seen once. The chain uses TRBV20-1 and TRBJ2-1; the D gene is possibly TRBD2 (5 bases). The receptor was isolated from a man aged 55 to 70 with acute or convalescent COVID-19. The sample taken for sequencing was peripheral blood. Written as DNA, the CDR3 is TGCAGTGCCAAAAGAGGGAATGAGCAGTTCTTC. Residues: CSAKRGNEQFF.